These 29 T cell receptor beta chains share one sample of origin, sequenced in a study of blood T cell repertoires in COVID-19. Method: immunoSEQ multiplex PCR; TCRdb's copy keeps in-frame clones and lacks some. The sample has 100,000 to 150,000 clones; more than 75% are singletons. Sequencing used peripheral blood. The receptor set was obtained from a man between 60 and 75 years old with COVID-19, enrolled during active disease.

The chain is built from TRBV29-1 and TRBJ2-7; no reliable D call. V was shortened by 4 bases and J by 5 bases, with 12 bases between the two germline ends. The V gene's germline CDR1 is SQVTM and CDR2 ANQGSEA. The CDR3 extends over 12 amino acids. This CDR3 is CSVVVMGDEQYF. CDR3 sequence (DNA): TGCAGCGTTGTAGTGATGGGCGACGAGCAGTACTTC.

The chain combines TRBV4-1 with TRBJ2-7; the D is unclear. The germline gives CDR1 MGHRA, CDR2 YSYEKL. Between the trimmed V and J ends, which lost 2 bases and 2 bases, there was a span of 7 bases. The CDR3 length is 13 residues. The CDR3 protein is CASSQLVPYEQYF. The CDR3 nucleotides read TGCGCCAGCAGCCAACTAGTGCCCTACGAGCAGTACTTC.

The chain recombines TRBV24-1 with TRBJ2-7, with 9 bases identical to TRBD1. Germline CDR1 KGHDR, CDR2 SFDVKD. V was clipped by 3 bases and J by 2 bases; unmatched bases: 7. CDR3 length: 16 amino acids. The CDR3 DNA reads as TGTGCCACCAGTGATGAACAGGGGGCCCAAACCTACGAGCAGTACTTC. This translates into CATSDEQGAQTYEQYF.

This chain joins TRBV28 and TRBJ1-5; D unresolved. The CDR3 consists of 14 residues. Germline loops: CDR1 MDHEN, CDR2 SYDVKM. Trimming shortened V by 5 bases and J by 9 bases, and 17 bases separated the two germline ends. CDR3 in amino acids: CASSPRSFAGPQHF. In nucleotides, the CDR3 is TGTGCCAGCAGTCCCCGGTCCTTCGCAGGGCCCCAGCATTTT.

V gene TRBV11-2 combines with J gene TRBJ2-7; 8 nucleotides align to TRBD2. Trimming cost V 5 bases and J 2 bases; bases outside gene matches: 17. Germline V gives CDR1 SGHAT, CDR2 FQNNGV. The CDR3 has 18 residues. The CDR3 is CASSKTASGRRFPYEQYF. CDR3 in DNA: TGTGCCAGCAGCAAGACGGCTAGCGGGCGCCGCTTCCCCTACGAGCAGTACTTC. Based on the CDR3 plus reference TRBV11-2 and TRBJ2-7, the full variable domain is EAGVAQSPRYKIIEKRQSVAFWCNPISGHATLYWYQQILGQGPKLLIQFQNNGVVDDSQLPKDRFSAERLKGVDSTLKIQPAKLEDSAVYLCASSKTASGRRFPYEQYFGPGTRLTVT.

The chain is built from TRBV4-1 and TRBJ2-1; TRBD2 aligns across 10 bases. Germline V lookup: CDR1 MGHRA, CDR2 YSYEKL. V was clipped by 2 bases and J by 6 bases; unmatched bases: 7. The CDR3 contains 16 residues. The CDR3 DNA is TGCGCCAGCAGCCAACAAATCCAGCGGGAGGGCAATGAGCAGTTCTTC. Amino acids: CASSQQIQREGNEQFF.

V is TRBV5-1 and J is TRBJ2-1; 9 nucleotides match TRBD2. Germline loops: CDR1 SGHRS, CDR2 YFSETQ. This CDR3 contains 15 residues. The J segment lost 3 bases and the V segment lost 4 bases, leaving 5 bases of the junction unmatched. The CDR3 DNA reads TGCGCCAGCAGCCCAGCGGGAGGAAACTACAATGAGCAGTTCTTC. This encodes CASSPAGGNYNEQFF.

This chain uses TRBV11-2 with TRBJ2-1, with TRBD1 matching 8 bases. The CDR3 has 15 residues. J gave up 4 bases and V 1 base, and 3 bases lay outside the gene matches. The V gene's germline CDR1 is SGHAT and CDR2 FQNNGV. The CDR3: CASSLVGQEYNEQFF. CDR3 DNA: TGTGCCAGCAGCTTAGTGGGACAGGAGTACAATGAGCAGTTCTTC.

The chain uses TRBV9 and TRBJ2-7, with D possibly TRBD2 on 6 matching bases. CDR3 length equals 16 residues. V lost 0 bases, J lost 4 bases, and 17 bases lay in between. CDR1 is SGDLS, CDR2 YYNGEE, per germline. DNA for the CDR3: TGTGCCAGCAGCGTAGCTCCGGGGGAGCTACATTACGAGCAGTACTTC. Its protein product is CASSVAPGELHYEQYF.

This clone was seen a single time. This chain connects TRBV19 to TRBJ2-3; TRBD2 might be the D (5 bases). This CDR3 is 13 amino acids long. The V end lost 11 bases, the J end lost 1 base, and 13 bases lay between the germline ends. Germline-derived CDR1 and CDR2 are LNHDA and SQIVND (reference sequence). CDR3 region: CASEAVGTDTQYF. The DNA of the CDR3 is TGTGCCTCGGAGGCTGTGGGCACAGATACGCAGTATTTT.

The chain combines TRBV11-2 with TRBJ2-7; tentative D call: TRBD2 (5 bases). The CDR3 length is 14 residues. V was clipped by 5 bases and J by 3 bases, with 14 bases between them. From germline, CDR1 is SGHAT and CDR2 FQNNGV. DNA for the CDR3: TGTGCCAGCAGCCCCTTCAACGGGGACTACGAGCAGTACTTC. This gives the protein CASSPFNGDYEQYF. Full variable domain (remainder filled in from reference TRBV11-2 and TRBJ2-7): EAGVAQSPRYKIIEKRQSVAFWCNPISGHATLYWYQQILGQGPKLLIQFQNNGVVDDSQLPKDRFSAERLKGVDSTLKIQPAKLEDSAVYLCASSPFNGDYEQYFGPGTRLTVT.

The V gene is TRBV21-1, the J gene TRBJ2-1; the D call TRBD1 from the table was never checked on the DNA. TRBV21-1 is a pseudogene locus. The CDR3 contains 15 residues. CDR3 amino acids: CASNILLKSYNEQFF. CDR3 DNA: TGTGCCAGCAACATTCTCCTGAAATCCTACAATGAGCAGTTCTTC.

This clone was observed a single time. J is TRBJ2-7 and V is TRBV7-8; TRBD1 matches at 9 bases. Germline V lookup: CDR1 SGHVS, CDR2 FQNEAQ. This CDR3 has 15 amino acids. J was trimmed by 4 bases and V by 5 bases; bases with no gene match: 9. CDR3 DNA: TGTGCCAGCAGCCCCCGGGACAGGGTATTTTACGAGCAGTACTTC. This encodes CASSPRDRVFYEQYF.

This sequence joins TRBV10-1 and TRBJ1-4; D is undetermined. The CDR3 consists of 14 residues. V lost 0 bases and J 8 bases, leaving 10 bases between the germline ends. Germline CDR1 WNHNN, CDR2 SYGVQD (reference sequence). As DNA, the CDR3 is TGCGCCAGCAGTGAGTCCGCCATGGGCGAAAAACTGTTTTTT. Translating gives CASSESAMGEKLFF.

V and J are TRBV11-3 and TRBJ2-5; maybe TRBD1 (6 bases). The CDR3 contains 14 residues. From germline, CDR1 is SGHNT and CDR2 YENEEA. Trimming took 5 bases from V and 4 from J, leaving 14 bases between them. The DNA of the CDR3 is TGTGCCAGCAGCCCCCCCCAGGGGCGAGAGACCCAGTACTTC. The encoded protein is CASSPPQGRETQYF. The full variable domain, rest sourced from reference TRBV11-3 and TRBJ2-5, is EAGVVQSPRYKIIEKKQPVAFWCNPISGHNTLYWYLQNLGQGPELLIRYENEEAVDDSQLPKDRFSAERLKGVDSTLKIQPAELGDSAVYLCASSPPQGRETQYFGPGTRLLVL.

The chain uses TRBV27 and TRBJ2-7; 7 bases fit TRBD1. CDR1 is MNHEY and CDR2 is SMNVEV in the germline V gene (reference sequence). V lost 5 bases and J lost 2; bases outside the gene matches: 9. The CDR3 is 15 amino acids. The CDR3 sequence: CASSSPGTEPYEQYF. CDR3 bases: TGTGCCAGCAGTAGTCCCGGGACAGAGCCCTACGAGCAGTACTTC.

This rearrangement joins TRBV25-1 to TRBJ1-3, with a weak D call TRBD1 (5 bases). CDR1 is MGHDK and CDR2 is SYGVNS in the germline V gene. V lost 4 bases, J lost 4 bases, and 5 bases lay in between. The CDR3 has 12 residues. Here the CDR3 reads CASSGQGNTIYF. DNA of the CDR3: TGTGCCAGCAGTGGACAGGGAAACACCATATATTTT. Combining the CDR3 with reference TRBV25-1 and TRBJ1-3 gives the whole variable domain EADIYQTPRYLVIGTGKKITLECSQTMGHDKMYWYQQDPGMELHLIHYSYGVNSTEKGDLSSESTVSRIRTEHFPLTLESARPSHTSQYLCASSGQGNTIYFGEGSWLTVV.

The J gene is TRBJ1-1, the V gene TRBV15; D gene unclear. Deletions cut 0 bases from V and 8 bases from J, with 10 bases between. This CDR3 region has 13 residues. Germline V gene data show CDR1 as LNHNV and CDR2 as YYDKDF (reference sequence). The CDR3 loop reads CATSRDQALEAFF. In DNA form, the CDR3 reads TGTGCCACCAGCAGAGACCAGGCCCTCGAAGCTTTCTTT.

This chain connects TRBV2 to TRBJ1-1, with TRBD1 matching 9 bases. The CDR3 sequence is 15 residues long. V was clipped by 6 bases and J by 3 bases; unmatched bases: 8. Per germline, CDR1 SNHLY and CDR2 FYNNEI. Written as DNA, the CDR3 is TGTGCCAGCAGCAGAACAGGGGGCTGGGACACTGAAGCTTTCTTT. This gives the protein CASSRTGGWDTEAFF.

The chain is built from TRBV4-1 and TRBJ1-5; 8 bases are shared with TRBD1. The ends lost 6 bases at V and 0 bases at J; junction bases unmatched: 7. This CDR3 is built from 16 residues. Germline lookup yields CDR1 MGHRA and CDR2 YSYEKL. The CDR3 DNA is TGCGCCAGCAGTCCAGGGGGCCAGTATAGCAATCAGCCCCAGCATTTT. Amino acid sequence: CASSPGGQYSNQPQHF.

The chain joins TRBV2 to TRBJ1-3, with a weak D call TRBD1 (5 bases). Trimming took 9 bases from V and 2 from J, leaving 11 bases between them. The CDR3 extends over 13 amino acids. CDR1 and CDR2 (germline): SNHLY, FYNNEI. Here the CDR3 reads CARSQGTGNTIYF. The CDR3 nucleotides are TGTGCCAGGAGTCAGGGTACTGGAAACACCATATATTTT.

This clone was observed a single time. V and J are TRBV19 and TRBJ1-1; TRBD1 might be the D (5 bases). This CDR3 contains 12 residues. Germline CDR1 LNHDA, CDR2 SQIVND (reference sequence). Trimming stripped 4 bases from V and 3 bases from J, with 6 bases between. The CDR3 reads CASSTGYTEAFF. CDR3 nucleotide sequence: TGTGCCAGTAGTACAGGGTACACTGAAGCTTTCTTT.

The chain recombines TRBV5-4 with TRBJ2-3; D is unclear. V was shortened by 2 bases and J by 8 bases, with 15 bases between the two germline ends. The CDR3 loop spans 14 amino acids. CDR1 and CDR2 from the germline V gene are SGHNT and YYREEE (reference sequence). The CDR3, as DNA: TGTGCCAGCAGCTTAGCGATTACCGGCGGTACGCAGTATTTT. This codes for CASSLAITGGTQYF.

The gene calls are TRBV27 and TRBJ1-6, with D hard to call. Germline CDR1 MNHEY, CDR2 SMNVEV (reference sequence). This CDR3 comprises 17 residues. Trimming shortened V by 4 bases and J by 1 base, and 14 bases separated the two germline ends. The CDR3 sequence is CASSSKAGRSYNSPLHF. CDR3 nucleotide sequence: TGTGCCAGCAGTTCTAAAGCGGGGAGGTCCTATAATTCACCCCTCCACTTT.

The table lists this clone with a few counts. The chain couples TRBV7-6 to TRBJ1-6; 8 bases match TRBD1. The germline gives CDR1 SGHVS, CDR2 FNYEAQ. This CDR3 contains 16 residues. Trimming cost V 2 bases and J 9 bases; bases outside gene matches: 9. This CDR3 reads CASSLNPTGTGSPLHF. CDR3 sequence (DNA): TGTGCCAGCAGCTTAAATCCGACAGGGACAGGTTCACCCCTCCACTTT.

The V gene is TRBV15, the J gene TRBJ2-4, with D possibly TRBD2 on 6 matching bases. The V end lost 0 bases, the J end lost 8 bases, and 17 bases lay between the germline ends. The germline CDR1 and CDR2 sequences are LNHNV and YYDKDF (reference sequence). The CDR3 sequence is 16 residues long. The CDR3 loop reads CATSRDPGEQFDIQYF. The CDR3 nucleotides are TGTGCCACCAGCAGAGATCCGGGAGAACAATTCGACATTCAGTACTTC. Full variable domain (missing parts from reference TRBV15 and TRBJ2-4): DAMVIQNPRYQVTQFGKPVTLSCSQTLNHNVMYWYQQKSSQAPKLLFHYYDKDFNNEADTPDNFQSRRPNTSFCFLDIRSPGLGDTAMYLCATSRDPGEQFDIQYFGAGTRLSVL.

This clone came up a few times. This rearrangement joins TRBV6-4 to TRBJ2-3, with 11 positions matching TRBD2. V lost 0 bases to trimming and J lost 14 bases; unmatched junction nucleotides: 10. This CDR3 is built from 15 residues. Germline loops: CDR1 MRHNA, CDR2 SNTAGT. CDR3 bases: TGTGCCAGCAGTGACTCTAGGTCTAGCGGGAGGAGACTGTATTTT. It specifies CASSDSRSSGRRLYF.

The chain carries TRBV20-1 and TRBJ1-1; D not resolved. CDR3 length equals 11 residues. Trimming pared 6 bases from V and 4 bases from J, leaving 9 bases between. Germline loops: CDR1 DFQATT, CDR2 SNEGSKA (reference sequence). The CDR3 DNA sequence: TGCAGTGCCACAGATGGCACTGAAGCTTTCTTT. It translates to CSATDGTEAFF.

The J gene is TRBJ1-1, the V gene TRBV18, with 8 bases matching TRBD1. The CDR3 length is 15 residues. V gave up 1 base and J gave up 4 bases; unmatched junction bases: 5. Germline V CDR1 and CDR2: KGHSH, LQKENI. CDR3 DNA sequence: TGTGCCAGCTCACCACGGGACAGGATGGGCACTGAAGCTTTCTTT. Its translation is CASSPRDRMGTEAFF.